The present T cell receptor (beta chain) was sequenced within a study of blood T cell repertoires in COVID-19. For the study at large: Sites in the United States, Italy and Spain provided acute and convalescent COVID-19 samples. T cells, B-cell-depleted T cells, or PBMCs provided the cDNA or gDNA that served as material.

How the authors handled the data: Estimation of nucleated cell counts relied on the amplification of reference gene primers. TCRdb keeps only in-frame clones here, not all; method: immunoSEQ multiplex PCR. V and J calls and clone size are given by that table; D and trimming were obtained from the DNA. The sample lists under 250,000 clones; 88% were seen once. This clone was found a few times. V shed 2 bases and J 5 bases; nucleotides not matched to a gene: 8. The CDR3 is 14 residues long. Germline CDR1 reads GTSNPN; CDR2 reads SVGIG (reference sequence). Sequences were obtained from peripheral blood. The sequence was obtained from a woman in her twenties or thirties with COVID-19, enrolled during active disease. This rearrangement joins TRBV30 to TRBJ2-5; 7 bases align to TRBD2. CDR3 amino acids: CAWSLRLGGETQYF. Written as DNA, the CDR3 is TGTGCCTGGAGTTTAAGACTGGGGGGGGAGACCCAGTACTTC.